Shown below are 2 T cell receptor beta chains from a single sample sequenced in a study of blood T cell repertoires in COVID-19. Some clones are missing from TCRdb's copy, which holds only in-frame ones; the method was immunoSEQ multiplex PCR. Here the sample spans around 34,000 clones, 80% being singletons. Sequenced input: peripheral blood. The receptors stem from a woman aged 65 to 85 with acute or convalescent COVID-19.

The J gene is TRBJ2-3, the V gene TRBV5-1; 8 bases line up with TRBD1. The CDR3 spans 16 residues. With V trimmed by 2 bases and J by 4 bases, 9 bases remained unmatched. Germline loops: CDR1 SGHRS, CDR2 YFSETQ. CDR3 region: CASSFLQGARADTQYF. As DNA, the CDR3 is TGCGCCAGCAGCTTTCTCCAGGGGGCGCGTGCAGATACGCAGTATTTT.

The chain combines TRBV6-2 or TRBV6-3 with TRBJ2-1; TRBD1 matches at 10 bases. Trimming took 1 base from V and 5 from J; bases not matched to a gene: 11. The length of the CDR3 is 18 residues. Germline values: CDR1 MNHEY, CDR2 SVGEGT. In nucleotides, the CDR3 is TGTGCCAGCAGTTACTTCCCCCCCGGACAGGGGGGCAACAATGAGCAGTTCTTC. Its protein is CASSYFPPGQGGNNEQFF.